These 23 T cell receptor beta chains originate from one sample sequenced in a study of T cells in tuberculosis listed by TCRdb under 2018. Libraries were built with the immunoSEQ multiplex PCR assay. In its TCRdb copy, this immuneACCESS table keeps in-frame sequences only and misses some clones. Where compared with another copy, unresolved V genes explain less than half of these, and the others have no known cause. Counted in this sample were under 40,000 clones; around 94% of them appeared once. The ten top clones hold more than 6.5% of the sample. The sequenced sample consisted of PBMCs. The source of these receptors is a donor aged 10-29 years with latent tuberculosis or without tuberculosis infection.

The chain joins TRBV20-1 to TRBJ1-1, with TRBD1 matching 7 bases. The CDR3 is made up of 11 amino acids. Looked up from germline, CDR1 is DFQATT and CDR2 is SNEGSKA (reference sequence). V trimming: 5 bases; J trimming: 10 bases; junction bases outside the gene matches: 7. The CDR3 sequence: CSAYGQVGAFF. Here the CDR3 DNA reads TGCAGTGCTTACGGACAGGTCGGAGCTTTCTTT.

The V and J genes are TRBV11-2 and TRBJ2-1; 12 nucleotides match TRBD2. With V trimmed by 6 bases and J by 7 bases, 4 bases remained unmatched. Germline V gene sequence: CDR1 SGHAT, CDR2 FQNNGV. The CDR3 is 14 residues long. CDR3 in DNA: TGTGCCAGCAGGCTAGCGGGAGGGAGGAATGAGCAGTTCTTC. Protein product: CASRLAGGRNEQFF.

This rearrangement joins TRBV7-9 to TRBJ2-2; possibly TRBD2 for D (6 bases). From germline, CDR1 is SEHNR and CDR2 FQNEAQ (reference sequence). The V and J ends lost 5 bases and 6 bases respectively, with 22 bases between them. CDR3 length: 17 amino acids. CDR3 coding DNA: TGTGCCAGCAGCCCCAGAGGTGGAGCGGGTTCATCCGGGGAGCTGTTTTTT. Translated: CASSPRGGAGSSGELFF.

This CDR3 reads CASHSGDRVYGYTF. In DNA form, the CDR3 reads TGTGCCAGTCACTCTGGGGACAGGGTCTATGGCTACACCTTC. V is TRBV10-3 and J is TRBJ1-2; TRBD1 aligns across 9 bases. Germline V gene sequence: CDR1 ENHRY, CDR2 SYGVKD. After removal of 10 bases from V and 4 bases from J, the junction contained 10 bases not matched to a gene. This CDR3 region has 14 residues.

This chain joins TRBV9 and TRBJ2-1, with TRBD2 matching over 12 bases. The junction had 4 bases not matched to a gene; V was cut back by 6 bases and J by 9 bases. The CDR3 is 13 amino acids. Germline CDR1 and CDR2: SGDLS and YYNGEE. CDR3 residues: CASTPGLAGEQFF. The DNA of the CDR3 is TGTGCCAGCACACCGGGACTAGCGGGTGAGCAGTTCTTC.

The chain has TRBV6-1 and TRBJ1-5; TRBD1 agrees at 7 bases. J lost 5 bases, V lost 8 bases, and 9 bases had no gene match. The CDR3 has 14 amino acids. Per germline, CDR1 MNHNS and CDR2 SASEGT. This CDR3 reads CASGLGGGDQPQHF. DNA for the CDR3: TGTGCCAGCGGACTCGGAGGGGGCGATCAGCCCCAGCATTTT.

The CDR3 bases are TGTGCCAGCATCCCGCGAACAGGGACAGAGACCCAGTACTTC. This encodes CASIPRTGTETQYF. The chain couples TRBV7-8 to TRBJ2-5; weak D call: TRBD1 (6 bases). V was cut by 7 bases and J by 4 bases, with 16 bases left in between. Looked up from germline, CDR1 is SGHVS and CDR2 is FQNEAQ. CDR3 length: 14 amino acids.

On this clone itself: Other DNA sequences in the sample encode the same CDR3. The V and J genes are TRBV5-1 and TRBJ2-3; 8 bases agree with TRBD2. The V gene's germline CDR1 is SGHRS and CDR2 YFSETQ. This CDR3 has 14 residues. Trimming removed 5 bases from V and 0 bases from J; junction bases left unmatched: 2. CDR3 sequence (DNA): TGCGCCAGCAGTAGCGGGACAAGCACAGATACGCAGTATTTT. As protein: CASSSGTSTDTQYF.

The chain carries TRBV6-5 and TRBJ2-3, with D possibly being TRBD1 (7 bases). V was clipped by 0 bases and J by 8 bases, with 15 bases between them. The CDR3 contains 15 residues. From germline, CDR1 is MNHEY and CDR2 SVGAGI. CDR3 sequence reads: CASSYSMTGRGTQYF. The CDR3 nucleotides read TGTGCCAGCAGTTACTCGATGACAGGGCGGGGTACGCAGTATTTT.

The chain joins TRBV7-2 to TRBJ1-2; 7 bases align to TRBD1. Germline trimming cut 1 base from V and 2 bases from J; bases unmatched to any gene: 13. CDR1 and CDR2 (germline): SGHTA, FQGNSA. This CDR3 contains 18 residues. Written as DNA, the CDR3 is TGTGCCAGCAGCTTAGTCAGCCAGAGGGGGCACCGGAACTATGGCTACACCTTC. Translated, it gives CASSLVSQRGHRNYGYTF.

The chain recombines TRBV14 with TRBJ2-1; D is unclear. CDR1 and CDR2 (germline): SGHDN, FVKESK. V lost 0 bases, J lost 2 bases, and 11 bases lay in between. The CDR3 totals 16 residues. CDR3 DNA: TGTGCCAGCAGCCAAGATTACTGGAGTACCTACAATGAGCAGTTCTTC. Translation: CASSQDYWSTYNEQFF.

V and J are TRBV27 and TRBJ2-3; 16 bases fit TRBD2. Trimming at V came to 6 bases and at J to 9 bases, leaving 12 bases not matched to a gene. The CDR3 is 17 amino acids. Germline V CDR1 and CDR2: MNHEY, SMNVEV (reference sequence). The CDR3, as DNA: TGTGCCAGCAGCCCTTCGGGACTAGCGGGAGGGCCCTCCACGCAGTATTTT. Protein sequence: CASSPSGLAGGPSTQYF.

The chain has TRBV2 and TRBJ2-2; unclear D gene. V was trimmed by 4 bases and J by 4 bases, leaving 10 bases between them. The CDR3 loop spans 14 amino acids. Germline values: CDR1 SNHLY, CDR2 FYNNEI. The chain's CDR3 is CASSAEGGTGELFF. CDR3 in DNA: TGTGCCAGCAGTGCTGAAGGCGGCACCGGGGAGCTGTTTTTT.

This clone was observed a single time. V and J are TRBV2 and TRBJ2-1; D perhaps matches TRBD2 (5 bases). The CDR3 is 10 residues long. Germline loops: CDR1 SNHLY, CDR2 FYNNEI. Trimming removed 7 bases from V and 14 bases from J, with 12 bases in between. CDR3 bases: TGTGCCAGCAAAATAGTGCGGGAGTTCTTC. It specifies CASKIVREFF. Full variable domain (missing parts from reference TRBV2 and TRBJ2-1): EPEVTQTPSHQVTQMGQEVILRCVPISNHLYFYWYRQILGQKVEFLVSFYNNEISEKSEIFDDQFSVERPDGSNFTLKIRSTKLEDSAMYFCASKIVREFFGPGTRLTVL.

The chain is built from TRBV2 and TRBJ2-4; TRBD2 is a possible D gene (5 bases). The CDR3 is 12 amino acids. From germline, CDR1 is SNHLY and CDR2 FYNNEI. V lost 5 bases to trimming and J lost 6 bases, with 8 bases between them. DNA of the CDR3: TGTGCCAGCAGTCCGGGAAGAAACATTCAGTACTTC. Translation: CASSPGRNIQYF.

The V gene is TRBV5-1, the J gene TRBJ2-3; 12 bases agree with TRBD2. Germline CDR1 reads SGHRS; CDR2 reads YFSETQ. This CDR3 is 17 amino acids long. J was trimmed by 4 bases and V by 2 bases; bases with no gene match: 8. The CDR3 nucleotides are TGCGCCAGCAGCTTATTACTAGCGGGAGGTGGGGCAGATACGCAGTATTTT. It specifies CASSLLLAGGGADTQYF. Using reference TRBV5-1 and TRBJ2-3 for the parts outside the CDR3, the full variable domain is KAGVTQTPRYLIKTRGQQVTLSCSPISGHRSVSWYQQTPGQGLQFLFEYFSETQRNKGNFPGRFSGRQFSNSRSEMNVSTLELGDSALYLCASSLLLAGGGADTQYFGPGTRLTVL.

The V call is TRBV7-3, the J call TRBJ2-2; 7 nucleotides match TRBD2. The CDR3 is made up of 13 amino acids. Germline V lookup: CDR1 SGHTA, CDR2 FQGTGA. The ends lost 8 bases at V and 7 bases at J; junction bases unmatched: 7. CDR3 region: CASSRLAYGELFF. For the CDR3, the DNA is TGTGCCAGCTCACGACTAGCCTACGGGGAGCTGTTTTTT. Full variable domain (outside the CDR3, taken from reference TRBV7-3 and TRBJ2-2): GAGVSQTPSNKVTEKGKYVELRCDPISGHTALYWYRQSLGQGPEFLIYFQGTGAADDSGLPNDRFFAVRPEGSVSTLKIQRTERGDSAVYLCASSRLAYGELFFGEGSRLTVL.

The chain carries TRBV18 and TRBJ1-1; D ambiguous. The germline V gene encodes CDR1 KGHSH and CDR2 LQKENI. Trimming stripped 3 bases from V and 0 bases from J, with 11 bases between. This CDR3 is built from 15 residues. In nucleotides, the CDR3 is TGTGCCAGCTCACCTGAGGTTCTTCTGAACACTGAAGCTTTCTTT. Amino acid sequence: CASSPEVLLNTEAFF.

The chain has TRBV2 and TRBJ2-3; D might be TRBD2 (7 bases). V lost 9 bases to trimming and J lost 5 bases, with 12 bases between them. CDR3 length equals 12 residues. Germline-derived CDR1 and CDR2 are SNHLY and FYNNEI. The DNA for the CDR3 is TGTGCCAGTCGGGGGGCGGGAGATACGCAGTATTTT. It codes for CASRGAGDTQYF.

This sequence joins TRBV7-2 and TRBJ1-5; tentatively, D is TRBD1 (5 bases). The CDR3 has 14 residues. Germline V CDR1 and CDR2: SGHTA, FQGNSA. The germline V and J ends were trimmed by 1 base and 4 bases, with 8 bases remaining between them. The chain's CDR3 is CASSLGPGNQPQHF. The CDR3 DNA sequence: TGTGCCAGCAGCTTAGGGCCAGGGAATCAGCCCCAGCATTTT.

The chain has TRBV11-2 and TRBJ2-7; 7 bases are a match to TRBD1. The CDR3 loop spans 15 amino acids. Germline assignment: CDR1 SGHAT and CDR2 FQNNGV. The junction had 12 bases not matched to a gene; V was cut back by 6 bases and J by 4 bases. The CDR3 region has the DNA TGTGCCAGCAGTCAACGGGACAGCTACTGGTACGAGCAGTACTTC. This translates into CASSQRDSYWYEQYF.

The genes are TRBV5-1 and TRBJ2-1, with D perhaps TRBD1 (6 bases). In germline, CDR1 is SGHRS, CDR2 YFSETQ. CDR3 length: 14 residues. V shed 5 bases and J shed 5 bases, with 14 bases lying between them. For the CDR3, the DNA is TGCGCCAGCAGGGGGGCTTGGGGTGACAATGAGCAGTTCTTC. This codes for CASRGAWGDNEQFF. Full variable domain (rest looked up from reference TRBV5-1 and TRBJ2-1): KAGVTQTPRYLIKTRGQQVTLSCSPISGHRSVSWYQQTPGQGLQFLFEYFSETQRNKGNFPGRFSGRQFSNSRSEMNVSTLELGDSALYLCASRGAWGDNEQFFGPGTRLTVL.

The rearrangement uses TRBV29-1 and TRBJ2-2; 7 bases line up with TRBD2. This CDR3 spans 16 amino acids. Germline lookup yields CDR1 SQVTM and CDR2 ANQGSEA. J was trimmed by 6 bases and V by 7 bases; bases with no gene match: 17. This chain's CDR3 is CSADPERLARAGELFF. CDR3 nucleotide sequence: TGCAGCGCCGACCCTGAAAGACTAGCACGAGCCGGGGAGCTGTTTTTT.